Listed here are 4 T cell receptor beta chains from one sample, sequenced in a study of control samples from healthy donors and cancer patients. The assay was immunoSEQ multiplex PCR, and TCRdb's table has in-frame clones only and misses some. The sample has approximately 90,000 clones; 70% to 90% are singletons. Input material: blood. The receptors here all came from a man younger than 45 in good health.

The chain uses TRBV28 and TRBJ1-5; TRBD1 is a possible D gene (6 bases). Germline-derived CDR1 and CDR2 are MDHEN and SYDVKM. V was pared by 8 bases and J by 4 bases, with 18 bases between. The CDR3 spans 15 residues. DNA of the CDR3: TGTGCCAGCCTTGGAGGGGGGGCGGGAAATCAGCCCCAGCATTTT. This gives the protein CASLGGGAGNQPQHF.

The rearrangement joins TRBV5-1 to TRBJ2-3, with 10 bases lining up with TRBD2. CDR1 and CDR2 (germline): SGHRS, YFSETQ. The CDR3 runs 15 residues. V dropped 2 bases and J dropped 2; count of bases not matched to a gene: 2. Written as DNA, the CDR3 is TGCGCCAGCAGCTTCACTAGCGGGGACACAGATACGCAGTATTTT. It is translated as CASSFTSGDTDTQYF. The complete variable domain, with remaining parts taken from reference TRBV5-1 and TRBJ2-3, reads KAGVTQTPRYLIKTRGQQVTLSCSPISGHRSVSWYQQTPGQGLQFLFEYFSETQRNKGNFPGRFSGRQFSNSRSEMNVSTLELGDSALYLCASSFTSGDTDTQYFGPGTRLTVL.

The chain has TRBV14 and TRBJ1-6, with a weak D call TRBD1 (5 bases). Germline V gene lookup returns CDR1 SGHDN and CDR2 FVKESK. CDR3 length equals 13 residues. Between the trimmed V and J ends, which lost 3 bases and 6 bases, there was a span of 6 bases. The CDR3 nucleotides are TGTGCCAGCAGCCAGGGACGTAATTCACCCCTCCACTTT. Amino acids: CASSQGRNSPLHF. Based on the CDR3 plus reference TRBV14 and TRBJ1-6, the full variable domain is EAGVTQFPSHSVIEKGQTVTLRCDPISGHDNLYWYRRVMGKEIKFLLHFVKESKQDESGMPNNRFLAERTGGTYSTLKVQPAELEDSGVYFCASSQGRNSPLHFGNGTRLTVT.

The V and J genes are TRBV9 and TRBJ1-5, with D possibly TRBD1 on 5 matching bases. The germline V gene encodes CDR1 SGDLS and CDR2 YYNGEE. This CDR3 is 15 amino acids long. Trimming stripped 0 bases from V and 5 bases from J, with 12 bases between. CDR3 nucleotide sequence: TGTGCCAGCAGCGTAGCTTCAGGGTACGATCAGCCCCAGCATTTT. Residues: CASSVASGYDQPQHF.